What follows are 26 T cell receptor beta chains derived from one specimen sequenced in a study of patients and donors after allogeneic stem cell transplantation. One entry per CDR3 protein results from TCRdb running MiXCR on the RT-PCR reads. The sample lists approximately 200,000 distinct CDR3 sequences, more than 35% seen once, with about 9.9% in the top ten. The sample comprised blood, either unsorted or a sorted T cell fraction (not recorded which). These receptors originate from a human donor who was either an allogeneic HSCT recipient or a stem cell or donor lymphocyte infusion donor (not recorded which). It is not recorded whose cells these are; they may come from a transplant donor.

This clonotype was detected a few times. This chain uses TRBV28 with TRBJ1-5, with unresolved D. Germline CDR1 is MDHEN and CDR2 is SYDVKM. The CDR3 loop spans 13 amino acids. The V end was cut by 1 base, the J end by 2 bases, with 3 bases between. The CDR3 spells CASSLYGNQPQHF. The CDR3 coding sequence is TGTGCCAGCAGTTTATATGGCAATCAGCCCCAGCATTTT.

The chain has TRBV5-6 and TRBJ1-1; D is ambiguous. CDR3 size: 15 residues. V lost 4 bases and J 8 bases, leaving 21 bases between the germline ends. Germline CDR1 reads SGHDT; CDR2 reads YYEEEE. The CDR3 sequence: CASSPRTVAGTEAFF. The DNA for the CDR3 is TGTGCCAGCAGCCCTCGGACCGTGGCGGGTACAGAAGCTTTCTTT.

The V and J genes are TRBV29-1 and TRBJ1-3; 7 positions agree with TRBD1. The CDR3 length is 13 residues. Trimming removed 6 bases from V and 3 bases from J; junction bases left unmatched: 5. Germline V lookup: CDR1 SQVTM, CDR2 ANQGSEA. The CDR3 protein is CSVPGTDGNTIYF. The DNA for the CDR3 is TGCAGCGTCCCTGGGACAGATGGAAACACCATATATTTT.

The CDR3 DNA follows: TGTGCCAGTACCAGGGGTTCGCACTATGGCTACACCTTC. It encodes CASTRGSHYGYTF. The chain uses TRBV27 and TRBJ1-2; possibly TRBD1 for D (6 bases). The germline gives CDR1 MNHEY, CDR2 SMNVEV (reference sequence). The CDR3 totals 13 residues. Trimming took off 9 bases at V and 3 bases at J, with 14 bases between the two ends.

This clonotype was recorded a few times. V gene TRBV6-5 combines with J gene TRBJ1-1; 12 bases are shared with TRBD1. Germline CDR1 MNHEY, CDR2 SVGAGI. After removal of 7 bases from V and 1 base from J, the junction contained 10 bases not matched to a gene. The CDR3 sequence is 17 residues long. This CDR3 is CASTTGTGGRENTEAFF. CDR3 coding DNA: TGTGCCAGCACCACGGGGACAGGGGGCAGGGAGAACACTGAAGCTTTCTTT.

This clonotype showed up just a few times. The gene calls are TRBV5-1 and TRBJ1-1; no firm D call. Germline CDR1 is SGHRS and CDR2 is YFSETQ. CDR3 length: 15 amino acids. V was pared by 1 base and J by 0 bases, with 10 bases between. CDR3: CASSLIWAMNTEAFF. For the CDR3, the DNA is TGCGCCAGCAGCTTGATTTGGGCCATGAACACTGAAGCTTTCTTT.

This clonotype occurred a few times. This rearrangement joins TRBV20-1 to TRBJ1-1; 10 nucleotides align to TRBD1. The CDR3 totals 16 residues. Germline V lookup: CDR1 DFQATT, CDR2 SNEGSKA (reference sequence). V was pared by 5 bases and J by 5 bases, with 14 bases of the junction left unmatched. The CDR3: CSALIPGQGIWTEAFF. The CDR3, as DNA: TGCAGTGCTTTGATCCCGGGACAGGGGATCTGGACTGAAGCTTTCTTT.

The rearrangement joins TRBV5-1 to TRBJ1-2; D might be TRBD1 (5 bases). V dropped 2 bases and J dropped 7 bases, with 9 bases sitting between them. The germline CDR1 and CDR2 sequences are SGHRS and YFSETQ. The CDR3 length is 12 residues. The CDR3 region is CASSFGGAGYTF. DNA for the CDR3: TGCGCCAGCAGCTTTGGAGGGGCTGGCTACACCTTC.

This clonotype was seen a few times. V is TRBV29-1 and J is TRBJ1-2; 10 bases line up with TRBD1. Germline V gene lookup returns CDR1 SQVTM and CDR2 ANQGSEA. The CDR3 sequence is 13 residues long. The V segment lost 7 bases and the J segment 4 bases; nucleotides outside the gene matches: 6. The CDR3 sequence: CSAGDRGSYGYTF. The CDR3 nucleotides are TGCAGCGCCGGGGACAGGGGTAGCTATGGCTACACCTTC. The full variable domain, rest sourced from reference TRBV29-1 and TRBJ1-2, is SAVISQKPSRDICQRGTSLTIQCQVDSQVTMMFWYRQQPGQSLTLIATANQGSEATYESGFVIDKFPISRPNLTFSTLTVSNMSPEDSSIYLCSAGDRGSYGYTFGSGTRLTVV.

This clonotype was counted between two and nine times. The chain has TRBV5-1 and TRBJ1-2; D remains unclear. Trimming took 0 bases from V and 2 from J, leaving 5 bases between them. The CDR3 has 13 residues. CDR1 SGHRS and CDR2 YFSETQ come from the germline V gene. CDR3 sequence reads: CASSLAENYGYTF. The CDR3 DNA is TGCGCCAGCAGCTTGGCTGAGAACTATGGCTACACCTTC.

As regards this clonotype: One junction end does not reproduce the germline sequence, and a read error may be involved. The chain employs TRBV4-1 and TRBJ1-1; D remains ambiguous. CDR1 MGHRA and CDR2 YSYEKL come from the germline V gene. There are 12 residues in the CDR3. The CDR3 coding sequence is TGCGCCAGCAGCCACTCGAACGCTGAAGCTTTCTTT. This sequence encodes CASSHSNAEAFF.

In this sample, this clonotype turned up a few times. This rearrangement joins TRBV29-1 to TRBJ1-4; D is unresolved. Germline V gene sequence: CDR1 SQVTM, CDR2 ANQGSEA. This CDR3 contains 13 residues. Trimming took off 6 bases at V and 5 bases at J, with 13 bases between the two ends. CDR3 nucleotides: TGCAGCGTCGGAGGGAGGGCGAATGAAAAACTGTTTTTT. Amino acid sequence: CSVGGRANEKLFF.

The V call is TRBV29-1, the J call TRBJ1-1; possibly TRBD1 for D (5 bases). V lost 6 bases to trimming and J lost 5 bases, with 16 bases between them. The CDR3 has 13 residues. Per germline, CDR1 SQVTM and CDR2 ANQGSEA. The CDR3 DNA reads TGCAGCGTCTATCCCGAGGGGAGGACTGAAGCTTTCTTT. Amino acid sequence: CSVYPEGRTEAFF.

This clonotype was counted only a few times. The J gene is TRBJ1-6, the V gene TRBV5-1; tentatively, D is TRBD1 (5 bases). Germline V gene data show CDR1 as SGHRS and CDR2 as YFSETQ. V was trimmed by 0 bases and J by 10 bases, leaving 17 bases between them. The CDR3 length is 16 residues. Written as DNA, the CDR3 is TGCGCCAGCAGCTTGGTACTAGGGGCAGCCGGATCACCCCTCCACTTT. It is translated as CASSLVLGAAGSPLHF.

CDR3 in amino acids: CASSSRGTGWNTGELFF. CDR3 nucleotide sequence: TGTGCCAGCAGCTCAAGAGGGACAGGGTGGAACACCGGGGAGCTGTTTTTT. The chain links TRBV7-2 to TRBJ2-2; 9 positions agree with TRBD1. The CDR3 is made up of 17 amino acids. CDR1 and CDR2 from the germline V gene are SGHTA and FQGNSA. V lost 4 bases and J lost 1; bases outside the gene matches: 7.

CDR3 sequence (DNA): TGTGCCAGCAGTTACAATCCTGGGGGCGGGGAGCTGTTTTTT. Amino acids: CASSYNPGGGELFF. The chain is built from TRBV12-3 or TRBV12-4 and TRBJ2-2; D possibly uses TRBD1 or TRBD2 (5 bases each). The CDR3 has 14 amino acids. With 4 bases removed from V and 7 bases from J, the gap between germline ends came to 13 bases.

This clonotype showed up just a few times. The chain joins TRBV5-1 to TRBJ1-4; 8 bases line up with TRBD1. Looked up from germline, CDR1 is SGHRS and CDR2 is YFSETQ. The CDR3 is made up of 16 amino acids. Losses at the gene ends were 0 bases for V and 7 bases for J; bases not matched to a gene: 8. As DNA, the CDR3 is TGCGCCAGCAGCTTGGGGCAGGGGGCTCACGGTGAAAAACTGTTTTTT. This codes for CASSLGQGAHGEKLFF.

The rearrangement joins TRBV14 to TRBJ2-7, with 7 bases matching TRBD2. The germline gives CDR1 SGHDN, CDR2 FVKESK. V lost 4 bases, J lost 4 bases, and 7 bases stayed unmatched. This CDR3 has 14 residues. The CDR3 spells CASSPLWGGYEQYF. DNA of the CDR3: TGTGCCAGCAGCCCCCTCTGGGGAGGGTACGAGCAGTACTTC.

The V call is TRBV7-2, the J call TRBJ2-3, with D possibly called TRBD1 or TRBD2 (5 bases each). CDR1 SGHTA and CDR2 FQGNSA come from the germline V gene. The CDR3 runs 15 residues. The ends were cut back, 5 bases at V and 1 base at J, with 13 bases in the middle. The CDR3 is CASSLRDRRTDTQYF. The CDR3 DNA is TGTGCCAGCAGCCTCCGGGACCGCCGCACAGATACGCAGTATTTT.

This clonotype was observed a handful of times. This chain connects TRBV7-7 to TRBJ1-1, with TRBD1 matching 8 bases. The CDR3 is made up of 13 amino acids. Germline lookup yields CDR1 SSHAT and CDR2 FNYEAQ (reference sequence). V gave up 5 bases and J gave up 10 bases; unmatched junction bases: 9. The DNA for the CDR3 is TGTGCCAGCAGCCCTCTCCAGGGGGCGGGAGCTTTCTTT. Translating gives CASSPLQGAGAFF.

The rearrangement joins TRBV6-6 to TRBJ1-2, with a possible D match to TRBD1 (6 bases). Germline values: CDR1 MNHNY, CDR2 SVGAGI (reference sequence). V lost 7 bases, J lost 0 bases, and 12 bases lay in between. The CDR3 contains 14 residues. The CDR3 reads CASTLQGANYGYTF. CDR3 bases: TGTGCCAGCACCTTACAGGGAGCTAACTATGGCTACACCTTC.

At least ten counts were recorded for this clonotype. The genes are TRBV6-5 and TRBJ1-2; D ambiguous. The ends were cut back, 4 bases at V and 0 bases at J, with 9 bases in the middle. This CDR3 comprises 14 residues. Germline CDR1 MNHEY, CDR2 SVGAGI. CDR3 bases: TGTGCCAGCAGTTCCGTTTACCCTAACTATGGCTACACCTTC. Its translation: CASSSVYPNYGYTF.

V and J are TRBV12-3 or TRBV12-4 and TRBJ2-5; 7 nucleotides match TRBD1. This CDR3 is 13 amino acids long. V lost 2 bases and J lost 5; bases outside the gene matches: 2. CDR3 loop: CASSLWDSETQYF. The CDR3 DNA reads TGTGCCAGCAGTTTATGGGACAGCGAGACCCAGTACTTC.

Regarding this clonotype: Without the conserved terminal phenylalanine or tryptophan, this CDR3 likely stems from a read error. The chain uses TRBV6-5 and TRBJ2-7; D may be TRBD1 or TRBD2 (5 bases each). CDR1 and CDR2 (germline): MNHEY, SVGAGI. The CDR3 spans 14 residues. The V and J ends lost 5 bases and 2 bases respectively, with 13 bases between them. CDR3 in DNA: TGTGCCAGCAGTAAAGGGACGTTTGCCTACGAGCAGTACTCC. It codes for CASSKGTFAYEQYS.

This clonotype has only a few counts. This chain links TRBV29-1 with TRBJ2-7; TRBD1 aligns across 8 bases. There are 14 residues in the CDR3. Trimming took 4 bases from V and 2 from J; bases not matched to a gene: 7. Germline CDR1 and CDR2: SQVTM and ANQGSEA. The CDR3 DNA reads as TGCAGCGTTGTCGACAGGGGTTCCACCTACGAGCAGTACTTC. Translated: CSVVDRGSTYEQYF.

The table lists this clonotype with a count of one. The chain carries TRBV5-1 and TRBJ2-1; D might be TRBD1 (5 bases). The germline CDR1 and CDR2 sequences are SGHRS and YFSETQ. Trimming shortened V by 0 bases and J by 13 bases, and 14 bases separated the two germline ends. This CDR3 is 13 amino acids long. The CDR3 region has the DNA TGCGCCAGCAGCTTGGGGGTAGGGGCCGTTCAGTTCTTC. This encodes CASSLGVGAVQFF.